This T cell receptor (beta chain) was captured in a study of T cell responses to AZD1222 COVID-19 vaccine. Study-level points and caveats: Seropositivity was recorded at baseline in only a handful of AZD1222 recipients.

Libraries were prepared by immunoSEQ multiplex PCR; TCRdb keeps only in-frame clonotypes and omits some of them. This table has more than 150,000 clones, 94% appearing once. The CDR3 sequence is 14 residues long. CDR1 SEHNR and CDR2 FQNEAQ come from the germline V gene (reference sequence). V shed 4 bases and J 9 bases; nucleotides not matched to a gene: 9. Remarks on this clone: Antigen: not known.

The genes are TRBV7-9 and TRBJ2-1, with 7 bases fitting TRBD2. Sequences were derived from peripheral blood, sampled on day 0 of AZD1222 vaccination. The sequence was obtained from an adult in good health. The CDR3 sequence: CASSSSPPGGEQFF. Here the CDR3 DNA reads TGTGCCAGCAGCTCATCTCCGCCGGGAGGTGAGCAGTTCTTC.